This T cell receptor beta chain originates from a study of blood T cell repertoires in COVID-19. The CDR3 has 16 residues. Losses at the gene ends were 6 bases for V and 5 bases for J; bases not matched to a gene: 8. From germline, CDR1 is SNHLY and CDR2 FYNNEI. TCRdb's copy holds only in-frame clones and misses some; the assay was immunoSEQ multiplex PCR. The sample consists of roughly 250,000 clones, approximately 84% of them appearing once. The rearrangement links TRBV2 to TRBJ2-2; 11 nucleotides match TRBD2. The source is a woman aged 40 to 50 with acute COVID-19. Sequencing was done on a sample of PBMCs or T cells enriched from blood (not recorded which). For the CDR3, the DNA is TGTGCCAGCAGCCCCACTAGCGGGAGCATTACCGGGGAGCTGTTTTTT. Translated, it gives CASSPTSGSITGELFF.